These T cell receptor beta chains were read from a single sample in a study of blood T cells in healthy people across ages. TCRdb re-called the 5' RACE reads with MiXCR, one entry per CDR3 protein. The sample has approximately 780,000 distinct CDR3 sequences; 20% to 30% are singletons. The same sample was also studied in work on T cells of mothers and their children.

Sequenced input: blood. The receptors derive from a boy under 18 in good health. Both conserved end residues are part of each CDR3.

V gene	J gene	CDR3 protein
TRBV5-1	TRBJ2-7	CASSLARGGYEQYF
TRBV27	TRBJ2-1	CASSLTRYNEQFF
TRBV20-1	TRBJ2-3	CSASGGRGPDTQYF
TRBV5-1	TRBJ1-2	CASSLAQGALGYGYTF
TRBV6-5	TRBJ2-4	CASPPCGGPYIQYF
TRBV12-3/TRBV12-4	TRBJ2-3	CASSLGGRRFTSTDTQYF
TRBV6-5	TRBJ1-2	CASSLRMGGTRAGVGYTF
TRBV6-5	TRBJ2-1	CASSRNSPSPTIEQFF
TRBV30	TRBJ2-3	CAWTAGRTDTQYF
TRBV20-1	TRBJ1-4	CSAGRPNEKLFF
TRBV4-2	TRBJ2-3	CASSQGVSGGPDTQYF
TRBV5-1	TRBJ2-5	CASSLEVGGAKTQYF
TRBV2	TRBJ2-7	CASRAGASYEQYF
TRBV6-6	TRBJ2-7	CASNGDSYEQYF
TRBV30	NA	CAWSLGQSKTQYF
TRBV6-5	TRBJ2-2	CASRRDRTNTGELFF
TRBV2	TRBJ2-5	CASSGGSLQETQYF
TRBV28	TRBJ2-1	CASSLRPSGNERFF
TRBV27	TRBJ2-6	CASSPRTGGYGANVLTF
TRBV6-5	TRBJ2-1	CASSYAGQRGYNEQFF
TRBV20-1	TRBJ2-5	CSARPGTGETQYF
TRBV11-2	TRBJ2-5	CASSHRGGSLGTQYF
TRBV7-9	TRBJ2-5	CASSLGGRRETQYF
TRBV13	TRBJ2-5	CASSLYQRLAGPRTQYF
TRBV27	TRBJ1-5	CASSLGKRDNQPQHF
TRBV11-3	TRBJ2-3	CASSQNPGSDTQYF